The clone carrying this TCR beta chain was observed at least ten times. This sample is part of a study of regulatory T cells in long-lasting Graves disease. Researchers made TCR beta libraries by using iRepertoire HTBI primers and running Arm-PCR on CDR3 regions. TCRdb used MiXCR to reprocess the multiplex PCR reads, holding one entry per CDR3 protein. Of 350,000 to 500,000 distinct CDR3 sequences listed, 16% are singletons. There are 16 residues in the CDR3. J lost 1 base, V lost 4 bases, and 6 bases had no gene match. Germline V gene lookup returns CDR1 DFQATT and CDR2 SNEGSKA (reference sequence). The time point here: newly diagnosed GD, antithyroid drugs for less than 3 months. There was RNA extracted from PBMCs, and the TCR library was made from it. The same data also contributed to another study, on T cells in Graves' hyperthyroidism and ophthalmopathy. Turning to that study: Patients between 18 and 65 years old had hyperthyroidism, newly diagnosed and lasting under 2 months.

Source: peripheral blood mononuclear cells (PBMCs), taken at new diagnosis, from a patient treated with antithyroid drugs. This TCR was sampled from a woman aged 18-30 years with Graves disease. V gene TRBV20-1 combines with J gene TRBJ2-1; 11 positions agree with TRBD2. CDR3 sequence: CSATKGLAVSYNEQFF. CDR3 in DNA: TGCAGTGCTACAAAGGGACTAGCGGTTTCCTACAATGAGCAGTTCTTC.